This T cell receptor (beta chain) was sequenced for a study of cytomegalovirus exposure and HLA in healthy donors. The PCR used 60 Vbeta and 13 Jbeta primers. Sequencing was performed with immunoSEQ multiplex PCR; in TCRdb, only in-frame clones are kept and a portion is missing. The sample data list 140,000 to 150,000 clones. The CDR3 runs to 13 residues. Germline V gene data show CDR1 as SSHAT and CDR2 as FNYEAQ (reference sequence). Deletions cut 5 bases from V and 6 bases from J, with 14 bases between. V and J are TRBV7-7 and TRBJ2-7; a weak D match, TRBD2 (6 bases). This clonotype was obtained from a male donor in good health and CMV-seronegative. The material sequenced was PBMCs. The CDR3 protein is CASSLVLGGEQYF. The CDR3 coding sequence is TGTGCCAGCAGCCTAGTACTGGGGGGCGAGCAGTACTTC.